The next 8 T cell receptor beta chains were all read from a single sample in a study of beta chain features in type 1 diabetes. General study results and limits: In every one of the four CD4+ subsets, TCRB CDR3s were moderately but significantly shorter in Type 1 diabetes patients.

Of the isolated RNA, all was reverse transcribed, and so the sequenced material was expressed TCRB transcripts. Profiled with immunoSEQ multiplex PCR; TCRdb holds only in-frame clones, not every one. The data hold under 400,000 clones, with roughly an eighth observed a single time. No antigens are known for them. What was sequenced was naive CD4+ T cells from blood. The source is a woman aged 18-29 years with type 1 diabetes.

The chain links TRBV7-2 to TRBJ2-7; D unclear. Per the germline V gene, CDR1 is SGHTA and CDR2 is FQGNSA. V was shortened by 5 bases and J by 0 bases, with 11 bases between the two germline ends. The CDR3 is made up of 14 amino acids. The CDR3 sequence: CASSTPGGSYEQYF. DNA for the CDR3: TGTGCCAGCAGCACCCCCGGCGGCTCCTACGAGCAGTACTTC.

This clone was counted only a few times. The rearrangement uses TRBV2 and TRBJ2-2; D is unclear. The CDR3 has 11 amino acids. The germline CDR1 and CDR2 sequences are SNHLY and FYNNEI. V lost 6 bases to trimming and J lost 6 bases, with 5 bases between them. Here the CDR3 reads CASRAAGELFF. The CDR3 DNA sequence: TGTGCCAGCAGAGCTGCCGGGGAGCTGTTTTTT.

This clone has only a few counts. CDR3 residues: CAVHSGTNEKLFF. The CDR3 DNA reads TGTGCCGTCCACTCCGGGACAAACGAAAAACTGTTTTTT. This rearrangement joins TRBV5-4 to TRBJ1-4; D might be TRBD1 (6 bases). V gave up 10 bases and J gave up 8 bases, with 18 bases separating them. The CDR3 loop spans 13 amino acids. Germline V gives CDR1 SGHNT, CDR2 YYREEE (reference sequence). The complete variable domain, with remaining parts taken from reference TRBV5-4 and TRBJ1-4, reads ETGVTQSPTHLIKTRGQQVTLRCSSQSGHNTVSWYQQALGQGPQFIFQYYREEENGRGNFPPRFSGLQFPNYSSELNVNALELDDSALYLCAVHSGTNEKLFFGSGTQLSVL.

A remark on this clone: The germline gene is not matched at one end of the junction; a read error may be the cause. The V gene is TRBV7-7, the J gene TRBJ2-2; TRBD1 agrees at 8 bases. Germline assignment: CDR1 SSHAT and CDR2 FNYEAQ (reference sequence). This CDR3 spans 15 amino acids. The CDR3 region is CASSLTGANTGELFF. CDR3 coding DNA: TGTGCTAGCAGCTTGACAGGGGCGAACACCGGGGAGCTGTTTTTT.

The genes are TRBV27 and TRBJ2-7; D unclear. The germline V and J ends were trimmed by 8 bases and 0 bases, with 11 bases remaining between them. The CDR3 covers 13 residues. CDR1 and CDR2 from the germline V gene are MNHEY and SMNVEV (reference sequence). The CDR3 reads CASGGPFSYEQYF. CDR3 nucleotides: TGTGCCAGCGGCGGCCCTTTCTCCTACGAGCAGTACTTC.

V and J are TRBV9 and TRBJ2-4, with 7 bases fitting TRBD2. V lost 7 bases, J lost 1 base, and 2 bases stayed unmatched. The CDR3 runs to 13 residues. Looked up from germline, CDR1 is SGDLS and CDR2 is YYNGEE. The CDR3 coding sequence is TGTGCCAGCGGGGGGGAGGCCAAAAACATTCAGTACTTC. This codes for CASGGEAKNIQYF.

In its sample, this clone was seen a few times. J is TRBJ2-5 and V is TRBV7-2; D perhaps matches TRBD1 (6 bases). V was clipped by 8 bases and J by 1 base, with 11 bases between them. The CDR3 is made up of 13 amino acids. The V gene's germline CDR1 is SGHTA and CDR2 FQGNSA. The CDR3 bases are TGTGCCAGCTCAAAACAGGGCCAAGAGACCCAGTACTTC. The encoded protein is CASSKQGQETQYF.

This clone was counted only a few times. V gene TRBV4-3 combines with J gene TRBJ1-6; TRBD1 matches at 10 bases. V dropped 6 bases and J dropped 8; count of bases not matched to a gene: 7. CDR3 size: 15 residues. CDR1 and CDR2 (germline): LGHNA, YSLEER. The CDR3 here is CASRLGQGVDSPLHF. The CDR3 coding sequence is TGCGCCAGCAGGTTAGGACAGGGGGTGGATTCACCCCTCCACTTT.